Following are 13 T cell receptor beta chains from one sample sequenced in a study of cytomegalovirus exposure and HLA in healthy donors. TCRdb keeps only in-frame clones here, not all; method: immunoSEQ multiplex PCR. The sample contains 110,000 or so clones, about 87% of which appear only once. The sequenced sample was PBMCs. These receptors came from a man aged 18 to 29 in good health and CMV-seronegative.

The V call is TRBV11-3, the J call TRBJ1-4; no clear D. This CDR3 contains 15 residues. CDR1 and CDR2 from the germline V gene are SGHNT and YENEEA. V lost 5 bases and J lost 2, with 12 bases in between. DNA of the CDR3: TGTGCCAGCAGCCCCCGACTGGCCACTAATGAAAAACTGTTTTTT. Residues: CASSPRLATNEKLFF.

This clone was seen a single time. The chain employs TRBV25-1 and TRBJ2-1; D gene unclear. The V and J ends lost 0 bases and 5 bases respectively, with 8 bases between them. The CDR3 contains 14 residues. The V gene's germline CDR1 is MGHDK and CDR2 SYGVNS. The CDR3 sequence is CASSEYFGDNEQFF. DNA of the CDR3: TGTGCCAGCAGTGAATACTTCGGAGACAATGAGCAGTTCTTC.

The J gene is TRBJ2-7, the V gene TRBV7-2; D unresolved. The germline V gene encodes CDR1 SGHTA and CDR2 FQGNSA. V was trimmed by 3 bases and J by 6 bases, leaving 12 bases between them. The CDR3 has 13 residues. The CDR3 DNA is TGTGCCAGCAGCTTCGCAGGTTTAAGCGAGCAGTACTTC. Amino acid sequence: CASSFAGLSEQYF.

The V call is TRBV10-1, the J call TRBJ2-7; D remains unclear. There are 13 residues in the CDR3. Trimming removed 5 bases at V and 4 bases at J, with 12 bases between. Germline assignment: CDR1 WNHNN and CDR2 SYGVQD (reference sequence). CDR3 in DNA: TGCGCCAGCAGTCTAACTGCGGAATACGAGCAGTACTTC. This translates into CASSLTAEYEQYF.

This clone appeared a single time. As DNA, the CDR3 is TGCGCCAGCAGCCAAGACGCATACCCCCGGACAGAAAGCTCCTATAATTCACCCCTCCACTTT. It yields the protein CASSQDAYPRTESSYNSPLHF. This sequence joins TRBV4-3 and TRBJ1-6, with TRBD1 as a possible D gene (6 bases). Germline CDR1 and CDR2: LGHNA and YSLEER. This CDR3 spans 21 amino acids. V was shortened by 0 bases and J by 0 bases, with 21 bases between the two germline ends.

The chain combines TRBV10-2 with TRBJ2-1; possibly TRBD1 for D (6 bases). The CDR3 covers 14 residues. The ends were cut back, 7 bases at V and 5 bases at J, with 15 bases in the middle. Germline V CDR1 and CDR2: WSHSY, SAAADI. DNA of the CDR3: TGCGCCAGCACTACAGGGACCGGCAACAATGAGCAGTTCTTC. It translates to CASTTGTGNNEQFF.

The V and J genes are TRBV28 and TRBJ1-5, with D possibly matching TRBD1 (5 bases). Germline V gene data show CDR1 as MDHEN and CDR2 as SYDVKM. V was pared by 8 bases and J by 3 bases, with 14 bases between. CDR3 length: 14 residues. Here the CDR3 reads CASRNTGDNQPQHF. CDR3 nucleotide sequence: TGTGCCAGCCGCAACACGGGGGACAATCAGCCCCAGCATTTT.

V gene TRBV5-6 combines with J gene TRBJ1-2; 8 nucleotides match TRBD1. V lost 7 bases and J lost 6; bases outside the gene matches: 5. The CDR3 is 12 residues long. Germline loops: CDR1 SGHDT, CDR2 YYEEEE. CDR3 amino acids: CASQGQGNGYTF. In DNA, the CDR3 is TGTGCCAGCCAAGGACAGGGAAATGGCTACACCTTC.

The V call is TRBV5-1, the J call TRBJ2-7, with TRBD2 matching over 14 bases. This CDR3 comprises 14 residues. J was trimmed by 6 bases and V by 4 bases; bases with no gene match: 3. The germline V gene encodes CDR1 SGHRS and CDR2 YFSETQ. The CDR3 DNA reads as TGCGCCAGCAGCCCCGGACTAGCGGGAGGCGAGCAGTACTTC. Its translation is CASSPGLAGGEQYF.

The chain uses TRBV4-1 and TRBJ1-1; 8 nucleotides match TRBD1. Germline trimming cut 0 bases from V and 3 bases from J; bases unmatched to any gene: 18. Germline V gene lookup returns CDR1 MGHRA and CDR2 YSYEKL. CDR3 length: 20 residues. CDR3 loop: CASSQEGSAAGGVKDTEAFF. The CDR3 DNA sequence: TGCGCCAGCAGCCAAGAGGGTAGCGCGGCAGGGGGCGTAAAGGACACTGAAGCTTTCTTT.

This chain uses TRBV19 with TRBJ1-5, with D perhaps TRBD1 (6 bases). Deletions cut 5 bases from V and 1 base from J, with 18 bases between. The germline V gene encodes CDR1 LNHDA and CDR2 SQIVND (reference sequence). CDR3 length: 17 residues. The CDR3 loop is CASSPGTRTVSNQPQHF. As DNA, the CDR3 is TGTGCCAGTAGTCCAGGGACAAGAACCGTCAGCAATCAGCCCCAGCATTTT.

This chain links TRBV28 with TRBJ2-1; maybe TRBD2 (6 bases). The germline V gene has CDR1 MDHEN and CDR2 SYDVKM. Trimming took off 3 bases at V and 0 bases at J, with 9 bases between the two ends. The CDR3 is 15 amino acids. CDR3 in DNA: TGTGCCAGCAGTTTGGCCGGGAGCTCCTACAATGAGCAGTTCTTC. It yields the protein CASSLAGSSYNEQFF.

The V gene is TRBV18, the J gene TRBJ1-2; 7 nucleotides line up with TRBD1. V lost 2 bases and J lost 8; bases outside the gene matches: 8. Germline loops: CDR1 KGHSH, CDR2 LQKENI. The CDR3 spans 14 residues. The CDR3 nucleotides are TGTGCCAGCTCACCAAAAGGGACAGAGGAAGGCTACACCTTC. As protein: CASSPKGTEEGYTF.